This T cell receptor (beta chain) emerged from a study of tumor and adjacent non-tumor tissue in lung cancer. Study overall: Patients were aged roughly 30 to 76, nine to eleven men and about five women, stage I to III. Around 4.2 million productive TCRbeta reads were obtained per sample on average.

A modified ARM-PCR protocol with three rounds of nested PCR amplified TCRbeta. TCRdb fed the multiplex PCR reads into MiXCR, producing one record per CDR3 protein. The data hold roughly 120,000 distinct CDR3 sequences, with over 75% observed a single time. Study-level points and caveats: Shorter survival was associated with higher TCR diversity in tumors.

CDR3 length: 15 amino acids. Germline CDR1 SEHNR, CDR2 FQNEAQ (reference sequence). This clonotype was found once. Its cognate antigen is unknown. Compared with germline, one end of the junction differs, possibly owing to a read error. This sample's RNA came from whole unsorted tissue. The sequenced sample was lung tumor tissue. The chain couples TRBV7-9 to TRBJ2-5; either TRBD1 or TRBD2 may supply D (5 bases each). This receptor was taken from a man aged 65 to 79 with non-small cell lung cancer. The CDR3 loop is CASSLFVRGRETQYF. DNA of the CDR3: TGTGCCAGCAGCTTATTCGTGAGGGGCCGAGAGACTCAGTATTTC.